The T cell receptor (beta chain) under discussion was sequenced for a study of CD8 T cells in ankylosing spondylitis. About this clonotype: Its target is unknown.

Overall study findings and caveats: Ankylosing spondylitis blood appeared to be characterized by a TCR beta motif of 7 to 9 highly homologous variants. Prior work had noted some motif variants in reactive arthritis blood and synovial fluid.

CDR1 is SGHRS, CDR2 YFSETQ, per germline. The CDR3 totals 14 residues. Trimming cost V 4 bases and J 7 bases, with 14 bases left between them. MiXCR, applied by TCRdb to the 5' RACE reads, yields one record per CDR3 protein. The sample consists of a few hundred thousand distinct CDR3 sequences, roughly 18% of them appearing once. The sequencing input was blood, either unsorted or a sorted T cell fraction (not recorded which). The TCR originated in a male donor with ankylosing spondylitis. V gene TRBV5-1 combines with J gene TRBJ2-2; no clear D. The DNA for the CDR3 is TGCGCCAGCAGCGCTGACACGGTCGGCGGGGAGCTGTTTTTT. Amino acids: CASSADTVGGELFF.